This section outlines one TCR beta chain sequence together with its context. Its antigen is currently not known. No clone much larger than this one lies a single base away; base qualities are absent. These data originate in a study of T cell repertoires in cytomegalovirus infection (dated by TCRdb to 2018 to 2020). As for the study more broadly: Recently identified HLA-C-restricted CMV epitopes, whose presentation resists viral immunomodulation, were targeted by peptide stimulations together with well-studied HLA-B-restricted epitopes. The HLA type of each donor mattered for the analysis, because public TCR beta signatures pointed to carriage of CMV infection along with the matching HLA type. Study-wide conclusions, independent of this receptor: In both this cohort and an independent roughly 350-donor cohort, the cumulative frequency of public TCR beta family members distinguished carriers of CMV infection plus the relevant HLA type. The ex vivo response was dominated by HLA-C-restricted CMV-specific TCR beta clonotypes, and the single most frequent clonotype in two of eight donors was supplied by these HLA-C-restricted clonotypes.

Trimming at the junction amounts to 3 bases on V and 5 bases on J, and the germline ends lie 23 bases apart. The CDR3 runs 18 amino acids, cysteine and phenylalanine included. Only the CDR3 portion is preserved as DNA: 54 bases, with reading frame beginning at the first base. Via the germline V gene, CDR1 is MNHNS and CDR2 SASEGT. This specimen's treatment or condition label, per the study, means: in vitro stimulation with specific CMV peptide epitopes to enrich CMV-specific T cells. The data were produced on an Illumina HiSeq 1500. TCRdb trimmed public reads at Q25 via fastp, called clones via MiXCR and kept in-frame beta chains. Each entry is one CDR3 protein sequence, shown with its most common DNA and genes. The sample table shows about 470,000 distinct CDR3 sequences, and about two fifths are seen once. The ten largest clones take up 43% of the sample.

The clonotype originates from a human donor in good health (CMV status not recorded). Some clones in this sample may be carry-over from other donors' samples. Recombination connected TRBV6-1 to TRBJ2-1, with the D call tentatively TRBD1 or TRBD2, each fitting 7 bases. The material sequenced was cultured PBMCs, taken from culture after CMV antigen stimulation. Here is the DNA: TGTGCCAGCAGTGATAGGGGGCGCGGGAGAGAGTGGCACAATGAGCAGTTCTTC. Its product reads: CASSDRGRGREWHNEQFF.